Here is one T cell receptor (beta chain) with its context. The antigen is undetermined. Trimming took off 6 bases at V and 4 bases at J, with 12 bases between the two ends. The CDR3 spans 13 residues. This entry is derived from a study of stem cell transplantation in POMP-related autoinflammatory disease. Study as a whole: Defective thymoproteasomes were hypothesized to impair CD8+ T-cell positive selection. Whole-study findings and limits: Patients with PRAID showed a restricted number of unique TRB V-J gene pairings.

Assay: immunoSEQ multiplex PCR; the TCRdb copy retains only in-frame clones and omits some. The sample lists some 68,000 clones; approximately 91% were seen once. Prominent immunodeficiency with autoinflammation defined PRAID. This material consisted of CD4+ T cells from PBMCs, taken after stem cell transplantation. The receptor's source is a human patient with POMP-related autoinflammation and immune dysregulation (PRAID). Part of the T cell pool may stem from the graft donor. This rearrangement joins TRBV12-3 or TRBV12-4 to TRBJ1-1; the D gene is possibly TRBD1 (5 bases). The DNA of the CDR3 is TGTGCCAGCAGCTTGGGGGGGACCACTGAAGCTTTCTTT. Translated, it gives CASSLGGTTEAFF.